This T cell receptor (beta chain) was identified in a study of cytomegalovirus exposure and HLA in healthy donors. Study conclusions and caveats: Cytomegalovirus association was assigned to about 150 TCR beta chains. Presence/absence analyses treated sequencing depth as roughly uniform across donors.

Primers included in the PCR were 60 Vbeta and 13 Jbeta primers. Original processing methods: In a later analysis, of tens of millions of unique beta chains, about 12 million appeared in at least two donors. Repertoires were generated with immunoSEQ multiplex PCR, while TCRdb's copy carries only in-frame clones and drops some. D and trimming come from the DNA, and the V and J calls and clone size come from that table. Of fewer than 200,000 clones in the sample, 70% to 80% were seen once. As regards this clone: The target antigen is unknown.

The sample taken for sequencing was PBMCs. This TCR derives from a female donor in good health and CMV-seronegative.

CDR3 residues: CASSLPGGSNQPQHF. The CDR3 DNA reads as TGTGCCAGCAGCTTACCGGGCGGGAGCAATCAGCCCCAGCATTTT. The chain carries TRBV7-2 and TRBJ1-5; D remains ambiguous. Looked up from germline, CDR1 is SGHTA and CDR2 is FQGNSA. CDR3 length: 15 residues. V lost 2 bases to trimming and J lost 1 base, with 9 bases between them.